What follows are 9 T cell receptor beta chains derived from one specimen sequenced in a study of T cell responses to AZD1222 COVID-19 vaccine. The method was immunoSEQ multiplex PCR; TCRdb's version includes in-frame clones alone and lacks a portion of them. This sample has 150,000 or so clones; approximately 90% occur once, and the top ten carry approximately 3.6%. The source material was peripheral blood, sampled 28 days after the second AZD1222 dose. All receptors derive from an adult who received the AZD1222 COVID-19 vaccine.

The chain links TRBV24-1 to TRBJ2-5; TRBD1 matches 9 bases. This CDR3 contains 16 residues. Losses at the gene ends were 0 bases for V and 5 bases for J; bases not matched to a gene: 6. The germline V gene has CDR1 KGHDR and CDR2 SFDVKD. The CDR3 spells CATSDLQTGGTETQYF. In DNA form, the CDR3 reads TGTGCCACCAGTGATTTGCAAACAGGGGGCACGGAGACCCAGTACTTC.

This sequence joins TRBV6-5 and TRBJ2-1; TRBD2 matches 7 bases. The ends lost 2 bases at V and 5 bases at J; junction bases unmatched: 9. Germline loops: CDR1 MNHEY, CDR2 SVGAGI. The CDR3 has 16 residues. The CDR3 DNA is TGTGCCAGCAGTTACGTCGTGGGAGGGCCGAACAATGAGCAGTTCTTC. Translation: CASSYVVGGPNNEQFF.

The V call is TRBV3-1 (or the pseudogene TRBV3-2), the J call TRBJ2-7; D perhaps matches TRBD2 (5 bases). Germline V gene lookup returns CDR1 LGHDT and CDR2 YNNKEL (reference sequence). The CDR3 length is 15 residues. Deletions cut 4 bases from V and 4 bases from J, with 17 bases between. CDR3 in DNA: TGTGCCAGCAGCCCCAGAGTAGGACTGAGATACGAGCAGTACTTC. Protein product: CASSPRVGLRYEQYF.

This chain links TRBV3-1 (or the pseudogene TRBV3-2) with TRBJ1-1; unclear D gene. CDR3 length: 15 amino acids. Trimming cost V 6 bases and J 11 bases, with 25 bases left between them. Germline loops: CDR1 LGHDT, CDR2 YNNKEL (reference sequence). CDR3 in amino acids: CASSPGWTGKGWAFF. CDR3 DNA sequence: TGTGCCAGCAGTCCAGGATGGACTGGGAAAGGATGGGCTTTCTTT.

The chain has TRBV7-6 and TRBJ2-2; 14 bases line up with TRBD2. The V gene's germline CDR1 is SGHVS and CDR2 FNYEAQ. The CDR3 has 19 amino acids. Trimming took 0 bases from V and 5 from J; bases not matched to a gene: 8. CDR3 in amino acids: CASSLATGLAGVRTGELFF. CDR3 DNA sequence: TGTGCCAGCAGCTTAGCGACGGGACTAGCGGGAGTAAGGACCGGGGAGCTGTTTTTT.

This clone was seen once. The chain joins TRBV9 to TRBJ2-5; 7 positions agree with TRBD2. The ends lost 0 bases at V and 2 bases at J; junction bases unmatched: 13. Germline values: CDR1 SGDLS, CDR2 YYNGEE. The CDR3 totals 18 residues. CDR3 sequence reads: CASSVDPPLAGPQETQYF. The CDR3 DNA sequence: TGTGCCAGCAGCGTAGACCCTCCCTTAGCGGGTCCACAAGAGACCCAGTACTTC.

The rearrangement links TRBV24-1 to TRBJ2-3; a possible D gene is TRBD2 (5 bases). The V end was cut by 4 bases, the J end by 2 bases, with 15 bases between. Germline CDR1 is KGHDR and CDR2 is SFDVKD. The CDR3 runs 16 residues. CDR3 bases: TGTGCCACCAGTGAATCTTTTCAGCGGTTCACAGATACGCAGTATTTT. Translated: CATSESFQRFTDTQYF.

This chain joins TRBV6-5 and TRBJ1-1; D gene uncertain. This CDR3 is built from 14 residues. Germline values: CDR1 MNHEY, CDR2 SVGAGI. The ends were cut back, 6 bases at V and 1 base at J, with 12 bases in the middle. The CDR3 here is CASRLIITNTEAFF. CDR3 DNA sequence: TGTGCCAGCAGATTGATTATAACGAACACTGAAGCTTTCTTT.

This clone has a single count. The rearrangement uses TRBV5-6 and TRBJ2-7, with D perhaps matching TRBD1 (6 bases). With 4 bases removed from V and 2 bases from J, the gap between germline ends came to 19 bases. The CDR3 loop spans 16 amino acids. The germline V gene has CDR1 SGHDT and CDR2 YYEEEE. CDR3 sequence reads: CASSHIWQGMPYEQYF. CDR3 DNA: TGTGCCAGCAGCCATATTTGGCAGGGGATGCCCTACGAGCAGTACTTC. Full variable domain (outside the CDR3, taken from reference TRBV5-6 and TRBJ2-7): DAGVTQSPTHLIKTRGQQVTLRCSPKSGHDTVSWYQQALGQGPQFIFQYYEEEERQRGNFPDRFSGHQFPNYSSELNVNALLLGDSALYLCASSHIWQGMPYEQYFGPGTRLTVT.